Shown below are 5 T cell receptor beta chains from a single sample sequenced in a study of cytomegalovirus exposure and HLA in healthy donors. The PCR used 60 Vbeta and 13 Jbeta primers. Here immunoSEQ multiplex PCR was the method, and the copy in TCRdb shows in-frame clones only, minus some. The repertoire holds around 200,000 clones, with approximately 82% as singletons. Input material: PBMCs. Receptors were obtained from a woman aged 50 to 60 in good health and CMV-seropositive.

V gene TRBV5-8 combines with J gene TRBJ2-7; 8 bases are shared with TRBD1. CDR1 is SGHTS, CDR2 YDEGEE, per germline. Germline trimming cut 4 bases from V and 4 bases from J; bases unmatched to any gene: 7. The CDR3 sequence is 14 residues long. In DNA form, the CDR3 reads TGTGCCAGCAGCGTTCCTGACAGGGGATACGAGCAGTACTTC. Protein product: CASSVPDRGYEQYF. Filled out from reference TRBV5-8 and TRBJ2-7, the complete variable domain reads EAGVTQSPTHLIKTRGQQATLRCSPISGHTSVYWYQQALGLGLQFLLWYDEGEERNRGNFPPRFSGRQFPNYSSELNVNALELEDSALYLCASSVPDRGYEQYFGPGTRLTVT.

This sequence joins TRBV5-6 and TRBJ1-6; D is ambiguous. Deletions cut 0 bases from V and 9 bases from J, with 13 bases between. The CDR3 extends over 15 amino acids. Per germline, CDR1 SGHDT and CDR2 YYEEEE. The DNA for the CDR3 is TGTGCCAGCAGCTTGGGAGTCAGGCCAGGTTCACCCCTCCACTTT. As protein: CASSLGVRPGSPLHF.

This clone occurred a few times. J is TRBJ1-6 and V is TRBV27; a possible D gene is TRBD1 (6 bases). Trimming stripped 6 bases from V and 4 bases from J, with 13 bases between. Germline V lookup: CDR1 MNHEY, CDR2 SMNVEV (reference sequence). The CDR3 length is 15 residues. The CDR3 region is CASRGATFYNSPLHF. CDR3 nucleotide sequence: TGTGCCAGCAGGGGGGCAACCTTTTATAATTCACCCCTCCACTTT.

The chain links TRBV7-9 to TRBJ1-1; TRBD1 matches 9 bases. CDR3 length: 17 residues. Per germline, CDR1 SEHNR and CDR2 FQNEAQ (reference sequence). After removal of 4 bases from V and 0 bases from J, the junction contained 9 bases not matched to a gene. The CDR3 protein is CASSSTPRTGVNTEAFF. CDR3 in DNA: TGTGCCAGCAGCTCGACACCCAGGACAGGGGTGAACACTGAAGCTTTCTTT. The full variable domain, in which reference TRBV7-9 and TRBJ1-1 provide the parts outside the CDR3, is DTGVSQNPRHKITKRGQNVTFRCDPISEHNRLYWYRQTLGQGPEFLTYFQNEAQLEKSRLLSDRFSAERPKGSFSTLEIQRTEQGDSAMYLCASSSTPRTGVNTEAFFGQGTRLTVV.

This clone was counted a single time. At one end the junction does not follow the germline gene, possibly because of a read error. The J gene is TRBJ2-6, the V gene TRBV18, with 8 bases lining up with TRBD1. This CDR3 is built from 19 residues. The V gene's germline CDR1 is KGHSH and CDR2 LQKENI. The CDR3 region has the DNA TGTGCCAGCTCACCCACGCTCGGGACAGGTCACTCTGGGGTCAACGTCCTGACTTTC. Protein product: CASSPTLGTGHSGVNVLTF.